Listed below are T cell receptor beta chains from one sample, sequenced in a study of blood T cell repertoires in COVID-19. TCRdb's table, derived via immunoSEQ multiplex PCR, lists solely in-frame clones and lacks some. Of 55,000 or so clones in the sample, more than 70% were seen once. Sequenced material: peripheral blood. The receptor source for this set is a man aged 25 to 40 with COVID-19, enrolled during active disease. CDR3s include the opening cysteine and the closing phenylalanine or tryptophan. Fields, in order: CDR3 DNA, CDR3 protein, D gene, V gene, J gene, clone size. A D gene is named only where the DNA matches it firmly. Some rows mark clone size as missing; the rest say once, few, many or name a class of expanded clone.

DNA: TGTGCCAGCAGTCCATGGGGACAGGGGGCTCTTAACTATGGCTACACCTTC
CDR3: CASSPWGQGALNYGYTF
D: TRBD1
V: TRBV28
J: TRBJ1-2
size: .

DNA: TGTGCCAGCAGTGACAGGGGGCTTCAAGAGACCCAGTACTTC
CDR3: CASSDRGLQETQYF
D: TRBD1
V: TRBV6-1
J: TRBJ2-5
size: once

DNA: TGTGCCAGCAGTAGAACTAGCGGGAGTTACAATGAGCAGTTCTTC
CDR3: CASSRTSGSYNEQFF
D: TRBD2
V: TRBV6-5
J: TRBJ2-1
size: .

DNA: TGTGCCAGCAGCTCCCCGACAGGGGGTGACACCGGGGAGCTGTTTTTT
CDR3: CASSSPTGGDTGELFF
D: TRBD1
V: TRBV7-9
J: TRBJ2-2
size: .

DNA: TGTGCCAGCAGCGCCAGACAGGAATTGATTCCCGACAATGAGCAGTTCTTC
CDR3: CASSARQELIPDNEQFF
D: .
V: TRBV9
J: TRBJ2-1
size: .

DNA: TGTGCCAGCAGTTTTTGGAGGACTAGCGGGGGGGCGGTGTACAATGAGCAGTTCTTC
CDR3: CASSFWRTSGGAVYNEQFF
D: TRBD2
V: TRBV27
J: TRBJ2-1
size: few

DNA: TGTGCCAGCAGCGCCGACGACAGGGGAGGTGGCTACACCTTC
CDR3: CASSADDRGGGYTF
D: TRBD1
V: TRBV3-1/TRBV3-2
J: TRBJ1-2
size: .

DNA: TGTGCCAGCAGCGCGGTGGAGCCCTACAATGAGCAGTTCTTC
CDR3: CASSAVEPYNEQFF
D: .
V: TRBV6-5
J: TRBJ2-1
size: few

DNA: TGTGCCAGCAGCCGCGGGACAGGGGATGGCTACACCTTC
CDR3: CASSRGTGDGYTF
D: TRBD1
V: TRBV7-2
J: TRBJ1-2
size: .

DNA: TGTGCCAGCAGCCAAGTTCCGACTAGCGGGGGGGCGGAGACCCAGTACTTC
CDR3: CASSQVPTSGGAETQYF
D: TRBD2
V: TRBV4-2
J: TRBJ2-5
size: few

DNA: TGTGCCACCAGTGAGCCAGCGGCTAGCACAGATACGCAGTATTTT
CDR3: CATSEPAASTDTQYF
D: .
V: TRBV24-1
J: TRBJ2-3
size: .

DNA: TGTGCCAGTAGTCCACAGGGGGCGCCGGCTGGGGCCAACGTCCTGACTTTC
CDR3: CASSPQGAPAGANVLTF
D: TRBD1
V: TRBV19
J: TRBJ2-6
size: few

DNA: TGTGCCAGCAGCTTAGATGGGGGCGATGAGCAGTTCTTC
CDR3: CASSLDGGDEQFF
D: .
V: TRBV11-2
J: TRBJ2-1
size: .

DNA: TGTGCCACCAGTGATCCGGGCCTATCCGGGGTAGATGGCTACACCTTC
CDR3: CATSDPGLSGVDGYTF
D: .
V: TRBV24-1
J: TRBJ1-2
size: .

DNA: TGTGCCACGGGTAAGGGGGCAGTGACTGAAGCTTTCTTT
CDR3: CATGKGAVTEAFF
D: TRBD1
V: TRBV2
J: TRBJ1-1
size: .

DNA: TGCGCCAGCAGCTTGGGACTAGCGAGGTACGAGCAGTACTTC
CDR3: CASSLGLARYEQYF
D: TRBD2
V: TRBV5-1
J: TRBJ2-7
size: .

DNA: TGTGCCAGCAGCGGCTACAGGGGAGGTAACTATGGCTACACCTTC
CDR3: CASSGYRGGNYGYTF
D: TRBD1
V: TRBV9
J: TRBJ1-2
size: .

DNA: TGTGCCTGGAGTGTACGACGGGGGGCCGCTTCCTACGAGCAGTACTTC
CDR3: CAWSVRRGAASYEQYF
D: .
V: TRBV30
J: TRBJ2-7
size: few

DNA: TGTGCCACCAGCTTGATGCGGGACAGCTCCTACGAGCAGTACTTC
CDR3: CATSLMRDSSYEQYF
D: .
V: TRBV15
J: TRBJ2-7
size: .

DNA: TGCGCCAGCTCCAACGGGGGACAGTGGGAGACCCAGTACTTC
CDR3: CASSNGGQWETQYF
D: .
V: TRBV5-1
J: TRBJ2-5
size: .

DNA: TGTGCCAGCAGGGCCAGCGGGAACACCGGGGAGCTGTTTTTT
CDR3: CASRASGNTGELFF
D: .
V: TRBV2
J: TRBJ2-2
size: .

DNA: TGTGCCAGCAGTTTATTTTGGTCTAGCGGGAGGGCCAATGAGCAGTTCTTC
CDR3: CASSLFWSSGRANEQFF
D: TRBD2
V: TRBV28
J: TRBJ2-1
size: .

DNA: TGTGCCAGCAGTTTAACGGGACAGGGGACAGATACGCAGTATTTT
CDR3: CASSLTGQGTDTQYF
D: TRBD1
V: TRBV28
J: TRBJ2-3
size: few

DNA: TGTGCCAGCAGTTACGGCCAGGGCCTTAACACCGGGGAGCTGTTTTTT
CDR3: CASSYGQGLNTGELFF
D: .
V: TRBV6-6
J: TRBJ2-2
size: .

DNA: TGCGCCAGCAGCCAAGAAGGGCAGGGTTTCACAAGCTATGGCTACACCTTC
CDR3: CASSQEGQGFTSYGYTF
D: .
V: TRBV4-3
J: TRBJ1-2
size: .

DNA: TGTGCCAGCAGTGAAGCCCCCGGGGGAGACGAGCAGTACTTC
CDR3: CASSEAPGGDEQYF
D: .
V: TRBV2
J: TRBJ2-7
size: .

DNA: TGTGCCAGCAGTCTGGTCATGCAGGGGTCCCACGAGCAGTACTTC
CDR3: CASSLVMQGSHEQYF
D: .
V: TRBV6-6
J: TRBJ2-7
size: .